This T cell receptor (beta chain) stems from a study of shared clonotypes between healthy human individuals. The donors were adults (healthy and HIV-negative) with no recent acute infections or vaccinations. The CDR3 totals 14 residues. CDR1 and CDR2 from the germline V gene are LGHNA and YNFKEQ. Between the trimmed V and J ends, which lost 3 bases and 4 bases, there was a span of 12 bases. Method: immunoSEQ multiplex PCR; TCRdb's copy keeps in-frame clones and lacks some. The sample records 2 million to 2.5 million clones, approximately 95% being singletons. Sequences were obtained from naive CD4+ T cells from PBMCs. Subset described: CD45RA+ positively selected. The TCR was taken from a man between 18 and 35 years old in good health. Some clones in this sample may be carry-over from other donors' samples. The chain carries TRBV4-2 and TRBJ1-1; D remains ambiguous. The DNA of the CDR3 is TGTGCCAGCAGCCAGCCCCAGTTTAGCACTGAAGCTTTCTTT. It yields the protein CASSQPQFSTEAFF.